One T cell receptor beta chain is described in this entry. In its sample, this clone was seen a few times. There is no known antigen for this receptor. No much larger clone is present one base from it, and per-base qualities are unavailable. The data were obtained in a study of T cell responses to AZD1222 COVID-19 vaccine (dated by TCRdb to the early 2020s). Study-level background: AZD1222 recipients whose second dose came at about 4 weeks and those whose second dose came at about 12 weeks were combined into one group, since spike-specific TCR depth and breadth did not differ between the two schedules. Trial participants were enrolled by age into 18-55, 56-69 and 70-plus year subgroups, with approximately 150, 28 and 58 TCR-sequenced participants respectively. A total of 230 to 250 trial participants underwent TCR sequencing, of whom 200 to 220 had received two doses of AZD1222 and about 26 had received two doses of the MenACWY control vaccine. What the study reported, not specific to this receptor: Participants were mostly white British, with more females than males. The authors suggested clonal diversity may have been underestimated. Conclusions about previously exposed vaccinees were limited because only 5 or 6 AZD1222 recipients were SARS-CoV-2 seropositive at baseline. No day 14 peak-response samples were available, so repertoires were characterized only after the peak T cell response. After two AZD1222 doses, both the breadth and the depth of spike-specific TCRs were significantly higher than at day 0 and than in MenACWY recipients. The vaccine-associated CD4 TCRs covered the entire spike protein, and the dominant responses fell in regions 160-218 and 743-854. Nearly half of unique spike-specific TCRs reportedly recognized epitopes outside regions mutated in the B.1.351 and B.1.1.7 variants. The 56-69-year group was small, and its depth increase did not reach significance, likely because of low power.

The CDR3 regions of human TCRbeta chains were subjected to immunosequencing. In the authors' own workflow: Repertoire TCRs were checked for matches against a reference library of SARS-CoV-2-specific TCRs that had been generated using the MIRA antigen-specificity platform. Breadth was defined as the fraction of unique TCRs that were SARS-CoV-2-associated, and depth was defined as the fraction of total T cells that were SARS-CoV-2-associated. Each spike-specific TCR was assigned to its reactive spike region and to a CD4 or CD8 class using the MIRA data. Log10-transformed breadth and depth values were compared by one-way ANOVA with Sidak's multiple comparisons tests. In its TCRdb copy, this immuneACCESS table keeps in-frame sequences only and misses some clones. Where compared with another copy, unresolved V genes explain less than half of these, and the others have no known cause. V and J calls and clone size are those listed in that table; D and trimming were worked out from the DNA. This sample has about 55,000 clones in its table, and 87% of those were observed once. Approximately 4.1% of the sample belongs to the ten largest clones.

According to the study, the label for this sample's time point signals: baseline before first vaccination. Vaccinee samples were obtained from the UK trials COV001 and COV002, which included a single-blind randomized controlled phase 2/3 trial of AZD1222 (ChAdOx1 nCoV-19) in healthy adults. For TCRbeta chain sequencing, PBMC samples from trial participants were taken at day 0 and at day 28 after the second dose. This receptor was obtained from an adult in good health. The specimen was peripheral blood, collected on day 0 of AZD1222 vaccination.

The base sequence is TGTGCCAGCAGCTTAGGCGGAGGGGGAAGAGGCTACACCTTC. The translation is CASSLGGGGRGYTF. The sequence links TRBV7-2 to TRBJ1-2, with a weak D call of TRBD1 (6 bases match). For CDR1 and CDR2, the germline V gene lists SGHTA and FQGNSA. Including cysteine and phenylalanine, the CDR3 has 14 amino acids. Only CDR3 DNA remains: 42 bases, in frame from the first base. V and J lose 1 base and 8 bases, and a span of 14 bases separates them.